This TCR beta chain was sequenced in a study of T-cell reconstitution after alpha-beta-depleted transplantation in children. Unique molecular identifiers were used in preparing the TCRbeta library. A single record per CDR3 protein comes from TCRdb applying MiXCR to the PCR reads. Among about 270,000 distinct CDR3 sequences listed, 9.9% were seen once. Trimming took 8 bases from V and 3 from J, leaving 8 bases between them. The CDR3 runs 13 residues. In its sample, this clonotype was seen a few times. The V gene is TRBV12-3 or TRBV12-4, the J gene TRBJ2-6; possible D gene TRBD2, 5 bases. The receptor's source is a human donor who donated a stem cell graft to a child with SCID. The material sequenced was PBMCs from the stem cell graft donor, taken from the stem cell graft. CDR3 amino acids: CASGGFGANVLTF. The CDR3 nucleotides are TGTGCCAGCGGAGGATTTGGGGCCAACGTCCTGACTTTC.